This is a list of T cell receptor beta chains from one sample in a study of shared clonotypes between healthy human individuals. Only in-frame clones appear in the TCRdb table, and some are missing; sequencing was by immunoSEQ multiplex PCR. The table records hundreds of thousands of clones, about 95% of them present only once. What was sequenced was naive CD8+ T cells sorted from blood. These receptors all stem from a woman between 25 and 40 years old in good health. The CDR3 runs from the conserved cysteine through the conserved F or W. Each record gives: J gene, clone size, D gene, V gene, CDR3 DNA, CDR3 protein. D genes are given only for firm matches. Some rows mark clone size as missing; the rest say once, few, many or name a class of expanded clone.

J gene: TRBJ2-1
clone size: -
D gene: -
V gene: TRBV27
CDR3 DNA: TGTGCCAGCAGTTTATCAGGGGATGCCTACAATGAGCAGTTCTTC
CDR3 protein: CASSLSGDAYNEQFF

J gene: TRBJ2-7
clone size: once
D gene: -
V gene: TRBV19
CDR3 DNA: TGTGCCAGTAGTATTTGGTTTGGGGACGAGCAGTACTTC
CDR3 protein: CASSIWFGDEQYF

J gene: TRBJ1-4
clone size: -
D gene: -
V gene: TRBV13
CDR3 DNA: TGTGCCAGCAGCTTAGGTTTAACTAATGAAAAACTGTTTTTT
CDR3 protein: CASSLGLTNEKLFF

J gene: TRBJ2-2
clone size: -
D gene: TRBD1
V gene: TRBV5-1
CDR3 DNA: TGCGCCAGCAGCCTAAGGACAGGGGGAGGGAACACCGGGGAGCTGTTTTTT
CDR3 protein: CASSLRTGGGNTGELFF

J gene: TRBJ2-2
clone size: -
D gene: -
V gene: TRBV7-9
CDR3 DNA: TGTGCCAGCAGCTTATATGGTGGGACCACCGGGGAGCTGTTTTTT
CDR3 protein: CASSLYGGTTGELFF

J gene: TRBJ1-3
clone size: -
D gene: -
V gene: TRBV28
CDR3 DNA: TGTGCCAGCAGACCCATCGTTGATCAGGGCTCTGGAAACACCATATATTTT
CDR3 protein: CASRPIVDQGSGNTIYF

J gene: TRBJ2-1
clone size: -
D gene: -
V gene: TRBV7-9
CDR3 DNA: TGTGCCAGCAGCCTTTTAGTCGATGAGCAGTTCTTC
CDR3 protein: CASSLLVDEQFF

J gene: TRBJ2-3
clone size: -
D gene: -
V gene: TRBV9
CDR3 DNA: TGTGCCAGCAGCGTAGTTAAGAGCACAGATACGCAGTATTTT
CDR3 protein: CASSVVKSTDTQYF

J gene: TRBJ2-7
clone size: once
D gene: -
V gene: TRBV4-1
CDR3 DNA: TGCGCCAGCAGCCAAGGGGCAGCGTATTCATACGAGCAGTACTTC
CDR3 protein: CASSQGAAYSYEQYF

J gene: TRBJ1-1
clone size: -
D gene: -
V gene: TRBV9
CDR3 DNA: TGTGCCAGCAGCGTAGGGGTTGGTGGCAGGGGAGTCGCTGAAGCTTTCTTT
CDR3 protein: CASSVGVGGRGVAEAFF

J gene: TRBJ1-2
clone size: -
D gene: -
V gene: TRBV10-1
CDR3 DNA: TGCGCCAGCAGTGAATTGGAAAACTATGGCTACACCTTC
CDR3 protein: CASSELENYGYTF

J gene: TRBJ2-3
clone size: -
D gene: -
V gene: TRBV11-2
CDR3 DNA: TGTGCCAGCAGCTTAGATTCAGATACGCAGTATTTT
CDR3 protein: CASSLDSDTQYF

J gene: TRBJ2-1
clone size: once
D gene: TRBD2
V gene: TRBV27
CDR3 DNA: TGTGCCAGCAAACGACTAGCGGGACCCAGCTACAATGAGCAGTTCTTC
CDR3 protein: CASKRLAGPSYNEQFF

J gene: TRBJ2-1
clone size: -
D gene: TRBD2
V gene: TRBV7-9
CDR3 DNA: TGTGCCAGCAGCTCCCCTACTAGCGGGACCCACAATGAGCAGTTCTTC
CDR3 protein: CASSSPTSGTHNEQFF

J gene: TRBJ2-3
clone size: -
D gene: -
V gene: TRBV5-1
CDR3 DNA: TGCGCCAGCAGCTCAGGCGGATACACAGATACGCAGTATTTT
CDR3 protein: CASSSGGYTDTQYF

J gene: TRBJ2-7
clone size: -
D gene: -
V gene: TRBV4-1
CDR3 DNA: TGCGCCAGCAGCCAAACGGAGAACTACGAGCAGTACTTC
CDR3 protein: CASSQTENYEQYF

J gene: TRBJ2-3
clone size: -
D gene: -
V gene: TRBV10-3
CDR3 DNA: TGTGCCATCAGTGAGTCGGGCCCGGGATGGGGAGCAGATACGCAGTATTTT
CDR3 protein: CAISESGPGWGADTQYF

J gene: TRBJ2-7
clone size: -
D gene: TRBD1
V gene: TRBV13
CDR3 DNA: TGTGCCAGCAGCCCCGGGACAGGGTGGGTCGAGCAGTACTTC
CDR3 protein: CASSPGTGWVEQYF

J gene: TRBJ2-5
clone size: once
D gene: -
V gene: TRBV5-4
CDR3 DNA: TGTGCCAGCTATAGAGGCGGGGAAGAGACCCAGTACTTC
CDR3 protein: CASYRGGEETQYF

J gene: TRBJ2-7
clone size: -
D gene: -
V gene: TRBV28
CDR3 DNA: TGTGCCAGCAGTTTAGGGAGGGGGACGCGGGCCTACGAGCAGTACTTC
CDR3 protein: CASSLGRGTRAYEQYF

J gene: TRBJ2-7
clone size: -
D gene: -
V gene: TRBV2
CDR3 DNA: TGTGCCAGCAGTGAGGCCGGGGCTGGCGAGCAGTACTTC
CDR3 protein: CASSEAGAGEQYF

J gene: TRBJ2-7
clone size: -
D gene: -
V gene: TRBV28
CDR3 DNA: TGTGCCAGCAGTGGGAGAGGGGGCTCCTACGAGCAGTACTTC
CDR3 protein: CASSGRGGSYEQYF

J gene: TRBJ2-7
clone size: -
D gene: TRBD1
V gene: TRBV9
CDR3 DNA: TGTGCCAGCAGCCCACCGACAGGGGGCTCGGAAGAGCAGTACTTC
CDR3 protein: CASSPPTGGSEEQYF

J gene: TRBJ2-1
clone size: -
D gene: TRBD1
V gene: TRBV5-4
CDR3 DNA: TGTGCCAGCAGCTTGGAAAAGGGGGCGGGCTCCTACAATGAGCAGTTCTTC
CDR3 protein: CASSLEKGAGSYNEQFF

J gene: TRBJ2-1
clone size: -
D gene: TRBD2
V gene: TRBV27
CDR3 DNA: TGTGCCAGCAGTTTACTGGGACTAGCGGGGGCTAATGAGCAGTTCTTC
CDR3 protein: CASSLLGLAGANEQFF

J gene: TRBJ1-2
clone size: -
D gene: TRBD1
V gene: TRBV28
CDR3 DNA: TGTGCCAGCAGACCAACAGGGGCCTATGGCTACACCTTC
CDR3 protein: CASRPTGAYGYTF

J gene: TRBJ2-6
clone size: -
D gene: -
V gene: TRBV27
CDR3 DNA: TGTGCCAGCAGCCGCTCTGGGGCCAACGTCCTGACTTTC
CDR3 protein: CASSRSGANVLTF

J gene: TRBJ2-7
clone size: once
D gene: TRBD2
V gene: TRBV28
CDR3 DNA: TGTGCCAGCAGAAACCCGGGACTAGCCTACGAGCAGTACTTC
CDR3 protein: CASRNPGLAYEQYF

J gene: TRBJ2-1
clone size: -
D gene: TRBD1
V gene: TRBV27
CDR3 DNA: TGTGCCAGCAGTCCGGACAGGGATTACAATGAGCAGTTCTTC
CDR3 protein: CASSPDRDYNEQFF

J gene: TRBJ2-7
clone size: -
D gene: TRBD1
V gene: TRBV28
CDR3 DNA: TGTGCCAGCAGACTGAACAGGGGTAATACCTACGAGCAGTACTTC
CDR3 protein: CASRLNRGNTYEQYF

J gene: TRBJ2-6
clone size: -
D gene: -
V gene: TRBV27
CDR3 DNA: TGTGCCACCCTCAGGGCCAACGTCCTGACTTTC
CDR3 protein: CATLRANVLTF

J gene: TRBJ2-1
clone size: -
D gene: TRBD1
V gene: TRBV28
CDR3 DNA: TGTGCCAGCAGCCCTAGGACAGGGTGGCCTGAGCAGTTCTTC
CDR3 protein: CASSPRTGWPEQFF